This T cell receptor beta chain came from a study of blood T cell repertoires in COVID-19. For the study at large: T cells, B-cell-depleted T cells, or PBMCs provided the cDNA or gDNA that served as material.

Original processing methods: Researchers report that nucleated cell counts were estimated from reference gene primer amplification. TCRdb's table, derived via immunoSEQ multiplex PCR, lists solely in-frame clones and lacks some. Clone size and the V and J calls come from that table; the DNA yielded D and trimming. The table shows about 69,000 clones, with under 85% occurring only once. The CDR3 has 11 residues. The junction had 5 bases not matched to a gene; V was cut back by 6 bases and J by 10 bases. The origin of this receptor is a man in his 60s with acute or convalescent COVID-19. Source material: peripheral blood. The rearrangement uses TRBV12-3 or TRBV12-4 and TRBJ1-1; TRBD1 agrees at 7 bases. The DNA for the CDR3 is TGTGCCAGCAGCCTAGACAGGGCAGCTTTCTTT. Translated, it gives CASSLDRAAFF.